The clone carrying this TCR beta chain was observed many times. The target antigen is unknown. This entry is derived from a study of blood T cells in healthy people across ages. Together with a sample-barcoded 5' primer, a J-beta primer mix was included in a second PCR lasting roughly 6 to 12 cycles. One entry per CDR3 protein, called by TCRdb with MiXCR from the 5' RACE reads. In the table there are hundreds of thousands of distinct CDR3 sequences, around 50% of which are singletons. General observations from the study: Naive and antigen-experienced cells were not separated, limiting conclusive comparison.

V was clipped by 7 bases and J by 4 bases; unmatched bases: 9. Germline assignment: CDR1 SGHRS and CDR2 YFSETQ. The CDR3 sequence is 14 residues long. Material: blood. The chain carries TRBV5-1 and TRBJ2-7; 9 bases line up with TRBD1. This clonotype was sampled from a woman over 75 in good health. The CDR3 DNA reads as TGCGCCAGCGGTAGGGGACAGGGTAGTTACGAGCAGTACTTC. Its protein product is CASGRGQGSYEQYF.